This record looks at one TCR beta chain sequence and its context. Per germline, CDR1 SEHNR and CDR2 FQNEAQ (reference sequence). Trimming took 5 bases from V and 7 from J; bases not matched to a gene: 6. This CDR3 region has 15 residues. Clones were read by immunoSEQ multiplex PCR, and TCRdb kept only the in-frame ones, dropping some. The profile shows over 60,000 clones, more than 75% of them singletons. This entry comes from a study of blood T cell repertoires in COVID-19. The chain recombines TRBV7-9 with TRBJ2-2; 11 nucleotides line up with TRBD2. The specimen was peripheral blood. This clonotype originated in an older man with active or convalescent COVID-19. Written as DNA, the CDR3 is TGTGCCAGCAGCATACTAGCGGGAGCCGGCGGGGAGCTGTTTTTT. Protein sequence: CASSILAGAGGELFF. Full variable domain (rest looked up from reference TRBV7-9 and TRBJ2-2): DTGVSQNPRHKITKRGQNVTFRCDPISEHNRLYWYRQTLGQGPEFLTYFQNEAQLEKSRLLSDRFSAERPKGSFSTLEIQRTEQGDSAMYLCASSILAGAGGELFFGEGSRLTVL.